The 18 T cell receptor beta chains below all came from one sample that was sequenced in a study of blood T cell repertoires in COVID-19. This table comes from immunoSEQ multiplex PCR, and its TCRdb copy is limited to in-frame clones, with some not included. The sample holds some 56,000 clones, 80% seen once. Sequencing was performed on peripheral blood. Receptors originate from a man aged 55 to 69 with acute or convalescent COVID-19.

The rearrangement uses TRBV7-3 and TRBJ1-2; no clear D. The germline V gene encodes CDR1 SGHTA and CDR2 FQGTGA. The CDR3 has 13 residues. The V end lost 5 bases, the J end lost 3 bases, and 10 bases lay between the germline ends. Here the CDR3 DNA reads TGTGCCAGCAGCCCTAACGGAGACTATGGCTACACCTTC. This gives the protein CASSPNGDYGYTF.

This chain links TRBV21-1 with TRBJ2-7; TRBD2, the D gene given by the table, was not confirmed from the DNA. TRBV21-1 is a pseudogene segment. The CDR3 runs 16 residues. Written as DNA, the CDR3 is TGTGCCAGCAGCCCCCCTACTGAGACTAGACTCTACGAGCAGTACTTC. Translation gives CASSPPTETRLYEQYF.

This rearrangement joins TRBV5-1 to TRBJ1-2; D unresolved. V lost 3 bases to trimming and J lost 2 bases, with 11 bases between them. Germline CDR1 reads SGHRS; CDR2 reads YFSETQ. This CDR3 spans 14 amino acids. The CDR3 DNA is TGCGCCAGCAGCTGGAGTGCCTCCAACTATGGCTACACCTTC. Amino acid sequence: CASSWSASNYGYTF. The full variable domain, rest sourced from reference TRBV5-1 and TRBJ1-2, is KAGVTQTPRYLIKTRGQQVTLSCSPISGHRSVSWYQQTPGQGLQFLFEYFSETQRNKGNFPGRFSGRQFSNSRSEMNVSTLELGDSALYLCASSWSASNYGYTFGSGTRLTVV.

This chain connects TRBV9 to TRBJ1-2, with a possible D match to TRBD1 (5 bases). CDR3 length: 13 amino acids. V was pared by 1 base and J by 8 bases, with 12 bases between. The germline CDR1 and CDR2 sequences are SGDLS and YYNGEE. The CDR3 sequence is CASSVQGFKGYTF. CDR3 DNA: TGTGCCAGCAGCGTACAGGGTTTTAAAGGCTACACCTTC.

V and J are TRBV21-1 and TRBJ2-2; the D call TRBD1 from the table was never checked on the DNA. TRBV21-1 represents a pseudogene. The length of the CDR3 is 15 residues. The chain's CDR3 is CASSTGQGEYRELFF. DNA for the CDR3: TGTGCCAGCAGCACTGGACAGGGTGAGTACCGGGAGCTGTTTTTT.

The chain is built from TRBV7-2 and TRBJ2-5; D not resolved. Per the germline V gene, CDR1 is SGHTA and CDR2 is FQGNSA. Trimming pared 2 bases from V and 2 bases from J, leaving 6 bases between. CDR3 length: 13 residues. CDR3 residues: CASSLFRQETQYF. CDR3 in DNA: TGTGCCAGCAGCTTATTCAGACAAGAGACCCAGTACTTC.

The chain employs TRBV28 and TRBJ1-1; D is uncertain. V dropped 6 bases and J dropped 6 bases, with 11 bases sitting between them. CDR3 length equals 12 residues. CDR1 is MDHEN and CDR2 is SYDVKM in the germline V gene. DNA for the CDR3: TGTGCCAGCAGAGAGGGTGGGGCTGAAGCTTTCTTT. This gives the protein CASREGGAEAFF.

The rearrangement joins TRBV29-1 to TRBJ2-7; the D gene is possibly TRBD1 (6 bases). The length of the CDR3 is 11 residues. Trimming removed 7 bases at V and 1 base at J, with 8 bases between. Germline CDR1 is SQVTM and CDR2 is ANQGSEA. The CDR3 nucleotides are TGCAGCGCTGGACAGTCCTACGAGCAGTACTTC. Translating it yields CSAGQSYEQYF.

The rearrangement joins TRBV7-6 to TRBJ2-7; 8 bases are a match to TRBD2. The germline gives CDR1 SGHVS, CDR2 FNYEAQ. V lost 0 bases to trimming and J lost 4 bases; unmatched junction nucleotides: 8. The CDR3 loop spans 16 amino acids. The CDR3 here is CASSLAHGGGRYEQYF. In DNA form, the CDR3 reads TGTGCCAGCAGCTTAGCGCACGGGGGGGGCCGGTACGAGCAGTACTTC.

The rearrangement uses TRBV19 and TRBJ1-1, with 7 bases that match TRBD1. Unmatched junction bases numbered 11, after V lost 5 bases and J lost 5 bases. CDR3 length: 15 residues. Germline-derived CDR1 and CDR2 are LNHDA and SQIVND (reference sequence). CDR3 DNA: TGTGCCAGTAGTGGCGGGGACAGCGGCGGGACTGAAGCTTTCTTT. This translates into CASSGGDSGGTEAFF.

The chain employs TRBV2 and TRBJ1-4; D uncertain. The V gene's germline CDR1 is SNHLY and CDR2 FYNNEI. Trimming took off 4 bases at V and 0 bases at J, with 3 bases between the two ends. This CDR3 contains 13 residues. The CDR3 coding sequence is TGTGCCAGCAGTGGGCCAACTAATGAAAAACTGTTTTTT. Translating it yields CASSGPTNEKLFF.

The chain couples TRBV7-8 to TRBJ2-1, with D possibly TRBD2 on 5 matching bases. The CDR3 loop spans 12 amino acids. The germline gives CDR1 SGHVS, CDR2 FQNEAQ. V lost 4 bases and J lost 9, with 10 bases in between. The CDR3, as DNA: TGTGCCAGCAGCTCCTCTAGCCTTGAGCAGTTCTTC. Translation: CASSSSSLEQFF.

The rearrangement joins TRBV25-1 to TRBJ1-6; D uncertain. Germline lookup yields CDR1 MGHDK and CDR2 SYGVNS. The CDR3 sequence is 14 residues long. The V and J ends lost 4 bases and 10 bases respectively, with 14 bases between them. The CDR3 loop is CASSGGGWGSPLHF. The CDR3 DNA reads as TGTGCCAGCAGTGGGGGAGGGTGGGGATCACCCCTCCACTTT.

The J gene is TRBJ2-2, the V gene TRBV5-1, with D maybe TRBD1 (6 bases). Germline loops: CDR1 SGHRS, CDR2 YFSETQ. This CDR3 is built from 16 residues. Trimming pared 1 base from V and 2 bases from J, leaving 12 bases between. CDR3 DNA sequence: TGCGCCAGCAGCTTGCGGCAGGGGCTAAACACCGGGGAGCTGTTTTTT. As protein: CASSLRQGLNTGELFF.

The rearrangement joins TRBV7-2 to TRBJ2-4; 7 nucleotides agree with TRBD1. V shed 6 bases, J shed 11 bases, and the junction held 7 bases outside the gene matches. The germline V gene encodes CDR1 SGHTA and CDR2 FQGNSA. CDR3 length: 12 amino acids. In DNA, the CDR3 is TGTGCCAGCAGGGCTGGGACAGAGGTTCAGTACTTC. Translated: CASRAGTEVQYF.

This chain joins TRBV5-6 and TRBJ1-1; TRBD1 agrees at 8 bases. CDR1 SGHDT and CDR2 YYEEEE come from the germline V gene. CDR3 length equals 15 residues. V shed 4 bases and J 3 bases; nucleotides not matched to a gene: 8. The CDR3 sequence: CASSRLDREYTEAFF. In nucleotides, the CDR3 is TGTGCCAGCAGCCGGTTGGACAGGGAGTACACTGAAGCTTTCTTT.

The chain uses TRBV5-6 and TRBJ2-5, with no clear D. CDR1 and CDR2 from the germline V gene are SGHDT and YYEEEE. The CDR3 totals 12 residues. V lost 2 bases to trimming and J lost 2 bases, with 4 bases between them. This CDR3 is CASSFHQETQYF. The CDR3 nucleotides read TGTGCCAGCAGCTTCCATCAAGAGACCCAGTACTTC.

This chain joins TRBV7-6 and TRBJ2-1; no clear D gene. V was clipped by 8 bases and J by 10 bases, with 6 bases between them. The germline CDR1 and CDR2 sequences are SGHVS and FNYEAQ. This CDR3 spans 9 amino acids. The CDR3 here is CASGIEQFF. In DNA, the CDR3 is TGTGCCAGCGGCATAGAGCAGTTCTTC.